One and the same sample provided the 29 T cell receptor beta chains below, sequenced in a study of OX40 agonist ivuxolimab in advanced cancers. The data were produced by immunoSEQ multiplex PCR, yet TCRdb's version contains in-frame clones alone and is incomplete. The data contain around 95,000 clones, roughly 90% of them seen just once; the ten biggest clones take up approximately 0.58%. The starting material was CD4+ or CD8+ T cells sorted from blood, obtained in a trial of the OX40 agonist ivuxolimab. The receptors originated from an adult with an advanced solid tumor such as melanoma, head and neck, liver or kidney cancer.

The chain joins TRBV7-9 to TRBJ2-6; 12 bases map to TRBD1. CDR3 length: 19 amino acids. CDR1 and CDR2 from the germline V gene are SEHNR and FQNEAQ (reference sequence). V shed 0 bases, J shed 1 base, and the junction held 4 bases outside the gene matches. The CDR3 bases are TGTGCCAGCAGCTTAGCCCCGGGACAGGGGGCGTCTGGGGCCAACGTCCTGACTTTC. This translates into CASSLAPGQGASGANVLTF.

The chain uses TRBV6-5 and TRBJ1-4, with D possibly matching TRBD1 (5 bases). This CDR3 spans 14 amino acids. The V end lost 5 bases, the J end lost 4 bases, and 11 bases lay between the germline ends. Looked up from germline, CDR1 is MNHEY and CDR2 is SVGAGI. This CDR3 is CASSKTADNEKLFF. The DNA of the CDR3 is TGTGCCAGCAGTAAGACAGCCGATAATGAAAAACTGTTTTTT.

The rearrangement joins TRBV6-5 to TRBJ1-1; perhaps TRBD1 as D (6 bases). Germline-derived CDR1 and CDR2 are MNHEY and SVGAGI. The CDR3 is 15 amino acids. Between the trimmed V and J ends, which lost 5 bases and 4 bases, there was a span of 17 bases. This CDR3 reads CASSRQQGPVTEAFF. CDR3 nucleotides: TGTGCCAGCAGTCGGCAGCAGGGGCCCGTCACTGAAGCTTTCTTT.

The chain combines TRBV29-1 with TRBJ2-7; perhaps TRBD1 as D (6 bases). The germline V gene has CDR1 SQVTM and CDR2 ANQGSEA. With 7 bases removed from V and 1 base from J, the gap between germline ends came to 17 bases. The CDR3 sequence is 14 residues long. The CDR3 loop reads CSALQGLGSYEQYF. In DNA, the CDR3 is TGCAGCGCTCTACAGGGATTGGGTTCCTACGAGCAGTACTTC.

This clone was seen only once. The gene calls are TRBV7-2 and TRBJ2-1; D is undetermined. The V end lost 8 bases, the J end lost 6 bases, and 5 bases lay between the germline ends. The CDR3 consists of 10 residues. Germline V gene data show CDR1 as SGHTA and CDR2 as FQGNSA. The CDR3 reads CASGVNEQFF. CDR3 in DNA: TGTGCCAGCGGAGTCAATGAGCAGTTCTTC.

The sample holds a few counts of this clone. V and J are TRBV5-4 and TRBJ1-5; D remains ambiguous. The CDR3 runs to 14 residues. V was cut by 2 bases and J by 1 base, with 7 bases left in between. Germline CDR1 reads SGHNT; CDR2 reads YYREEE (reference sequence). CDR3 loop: CASSFEGSNQPQHF. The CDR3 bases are TGTGCCAGCAGCTTTGAAGGGAGCAATCAGCCCCAGCATTTT.

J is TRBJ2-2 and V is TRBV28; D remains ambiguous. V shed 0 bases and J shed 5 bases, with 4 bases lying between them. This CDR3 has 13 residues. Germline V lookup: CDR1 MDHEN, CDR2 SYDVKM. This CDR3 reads CASSLWGTGELFF. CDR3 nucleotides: TGTGCCAGCAGTTTATGGGGGACCGGGGAGCTGTTTTTT.

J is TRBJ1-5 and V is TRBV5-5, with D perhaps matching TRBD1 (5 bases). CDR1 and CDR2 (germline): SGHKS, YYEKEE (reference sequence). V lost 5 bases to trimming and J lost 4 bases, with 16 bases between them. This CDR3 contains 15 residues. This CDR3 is CASRPTTGGNQPQHF. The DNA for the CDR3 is TGTGCCAGCAGACCCACCACGGGGGGTAATCAGCCCCAGCATTTT.

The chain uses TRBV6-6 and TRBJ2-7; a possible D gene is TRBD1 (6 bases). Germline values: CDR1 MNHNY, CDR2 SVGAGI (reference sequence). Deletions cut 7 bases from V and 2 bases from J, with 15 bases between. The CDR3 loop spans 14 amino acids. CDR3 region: CASTNPGTTYEQYF. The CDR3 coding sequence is TGTGCCAGCACTAACCCCGGGACAACCTACGAGCAGTACTTC.

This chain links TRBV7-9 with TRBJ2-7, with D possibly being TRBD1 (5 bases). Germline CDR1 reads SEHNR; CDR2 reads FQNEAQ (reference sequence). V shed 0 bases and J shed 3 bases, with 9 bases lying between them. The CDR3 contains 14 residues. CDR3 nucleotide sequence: TGTGCCAGCAGCTTAGCCGCAGGGATCTACGAGCAGTACTTC. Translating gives CASSLAAGIYEQYF.

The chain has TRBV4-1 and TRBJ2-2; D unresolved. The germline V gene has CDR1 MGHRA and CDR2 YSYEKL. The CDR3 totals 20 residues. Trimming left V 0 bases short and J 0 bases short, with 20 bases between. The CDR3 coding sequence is TGCGCCAGCAGCCAAGATGGGTGGTTAGGTCATCTCGCGAACACCGGGGAGCTGTTTTTT. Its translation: CASSQDGWLGHLANTGELFF.

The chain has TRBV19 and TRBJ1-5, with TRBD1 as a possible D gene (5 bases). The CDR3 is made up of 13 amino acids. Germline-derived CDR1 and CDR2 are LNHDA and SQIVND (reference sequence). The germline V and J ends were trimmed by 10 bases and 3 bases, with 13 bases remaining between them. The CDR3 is CAIPRGINQPQHF. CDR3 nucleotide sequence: TGTGCCATTCCGAGGGGTATCAATCAGCCCCAGCATTTT.

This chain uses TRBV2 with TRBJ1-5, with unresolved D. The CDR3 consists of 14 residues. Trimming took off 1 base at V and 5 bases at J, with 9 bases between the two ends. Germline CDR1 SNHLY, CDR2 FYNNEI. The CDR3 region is CASSEGWFHQPQHF. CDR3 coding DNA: TGTGCCAGCAGTGAAGGGTGGTTTCATCAGCCCCAGCATTTT.

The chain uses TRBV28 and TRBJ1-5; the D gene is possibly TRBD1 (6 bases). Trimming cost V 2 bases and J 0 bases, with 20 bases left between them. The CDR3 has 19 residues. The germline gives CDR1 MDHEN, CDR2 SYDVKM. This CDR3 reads CASSLRVDSSYYSNQPQHF. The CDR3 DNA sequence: TGTGCCAGCAGTTTAAGAGTGGACAGTTCCTATTATAGCAATCAGCCCCAGCATTTT.

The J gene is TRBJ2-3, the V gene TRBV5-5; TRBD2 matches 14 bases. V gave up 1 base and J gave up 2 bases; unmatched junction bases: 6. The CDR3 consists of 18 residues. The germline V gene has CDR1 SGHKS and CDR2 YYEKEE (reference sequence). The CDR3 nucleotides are TGTGCCAGCAGCTTGATCCGACTAGCGGGAGGGTTCACAGATACGCAGTATTTT. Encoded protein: CASSLIRLAGGFTDTQYF.

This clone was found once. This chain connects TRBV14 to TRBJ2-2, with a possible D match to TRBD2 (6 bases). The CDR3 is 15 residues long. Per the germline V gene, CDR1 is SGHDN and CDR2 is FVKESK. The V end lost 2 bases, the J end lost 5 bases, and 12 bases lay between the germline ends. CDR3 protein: CASSQTLGGTGELFF. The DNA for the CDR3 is TGTGCCAGCAGCCAAACCCTTGGGGGGACCGGGGAGCTGTTTTTT.

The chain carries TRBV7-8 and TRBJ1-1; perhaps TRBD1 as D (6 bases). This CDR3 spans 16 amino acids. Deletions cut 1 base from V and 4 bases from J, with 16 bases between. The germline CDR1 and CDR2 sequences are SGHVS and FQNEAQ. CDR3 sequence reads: CASSLVRAGASTEAFF. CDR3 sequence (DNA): TGTGCCAGCAGCTTAGTCCGGGCAGGGGCGTCCACTGAAGCTTTCTTT.

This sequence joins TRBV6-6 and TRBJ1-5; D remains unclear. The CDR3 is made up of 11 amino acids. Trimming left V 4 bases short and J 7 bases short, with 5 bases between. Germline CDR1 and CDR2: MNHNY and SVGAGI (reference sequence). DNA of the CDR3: TGTGCCAGCAGTTCCCGGCAGCCCCAGCATTTT. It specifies CASSSRQPQHF.

The CDR3 DNA reads TGTGCCTGGAGTCGGGGGCCCTACGAGCAGTACTTC. This translates into CAWSRGPYEQYF. The chain is built from TRBV30 and TRBJ2-7; D assignment may be TRBD1 or TRBD2 (6 bases each). CDR1 GTSNPN and CDR2 SVGIG come from the germline V gene (reference sequence). The germline V and J ends were trimmed by 2 bases and 2 bases, with 7 bases remaining between them. CDR3 size: 12 residues.

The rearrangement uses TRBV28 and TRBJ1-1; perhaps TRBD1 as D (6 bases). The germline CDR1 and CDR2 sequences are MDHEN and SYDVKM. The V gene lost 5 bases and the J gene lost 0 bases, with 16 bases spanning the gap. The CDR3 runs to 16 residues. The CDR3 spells CASSDPRQALNTEAFF. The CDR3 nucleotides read TGTGCCAGCAGTGACCCCCGACAGGCCCTGAACACTGAAGCTTTCTTT.

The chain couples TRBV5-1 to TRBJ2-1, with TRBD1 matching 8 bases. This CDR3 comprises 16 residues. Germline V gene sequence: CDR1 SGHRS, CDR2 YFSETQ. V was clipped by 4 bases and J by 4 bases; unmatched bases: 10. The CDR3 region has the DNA TGCGCCAGCAGCCTGACGACAGGGGCTAAATACAATGAGCAGTTCTTC. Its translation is CASSLTTGAKYNEQFF.

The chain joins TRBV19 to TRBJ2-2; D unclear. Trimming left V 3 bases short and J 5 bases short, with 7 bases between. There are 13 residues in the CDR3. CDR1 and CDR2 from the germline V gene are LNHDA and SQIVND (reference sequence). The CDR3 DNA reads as TGTGCCAGTAGTATCCGGTTGACCGGGGAGCTGTTTTTT. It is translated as CASSIRLTGELFF. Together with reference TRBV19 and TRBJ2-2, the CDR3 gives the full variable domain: DGGITQSPKYLFRKEGQNVTLSCEQNLNHDAMYWYRQDPGQGLRLIYYSQIVNDFQKGDIAEGYSVSREKKESFPLTVTSAQKNPTAFYLCASSIRLTGELFFGEGSRLTVL.

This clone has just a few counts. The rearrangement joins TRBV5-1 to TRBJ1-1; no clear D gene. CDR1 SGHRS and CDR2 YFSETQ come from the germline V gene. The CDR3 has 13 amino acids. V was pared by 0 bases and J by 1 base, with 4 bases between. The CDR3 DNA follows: TGCGCCAGCAGCTTGGTATCGAACACTGAAGCTTTCTTT. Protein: CASSLVSNTEAFF.

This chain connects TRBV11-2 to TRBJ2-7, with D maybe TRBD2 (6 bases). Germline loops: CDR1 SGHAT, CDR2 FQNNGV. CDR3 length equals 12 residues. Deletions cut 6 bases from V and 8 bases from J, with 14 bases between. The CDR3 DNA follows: TGTGCCAGCAGTTACGGGACTCGCCAGCAGTACTTC. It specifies CASSYGTRQQYF.

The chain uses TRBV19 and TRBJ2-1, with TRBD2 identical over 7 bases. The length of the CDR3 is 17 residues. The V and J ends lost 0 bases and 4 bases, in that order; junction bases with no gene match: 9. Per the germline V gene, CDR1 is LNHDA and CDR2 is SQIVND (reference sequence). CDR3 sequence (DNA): TGTGCCAGTAGTATAGACGCGACAACGGGGGGTTACAATGAGCAGTTCTTC. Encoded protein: CASSIDATTGGYNEQFF.

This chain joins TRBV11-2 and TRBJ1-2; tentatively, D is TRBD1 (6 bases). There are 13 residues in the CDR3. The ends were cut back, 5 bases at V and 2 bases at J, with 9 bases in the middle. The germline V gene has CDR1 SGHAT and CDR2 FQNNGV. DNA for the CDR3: TGTGCCAGCAGCGCAGACAGGAACTATGGCTACACCTTC. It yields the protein CASSADRNYGYTF.

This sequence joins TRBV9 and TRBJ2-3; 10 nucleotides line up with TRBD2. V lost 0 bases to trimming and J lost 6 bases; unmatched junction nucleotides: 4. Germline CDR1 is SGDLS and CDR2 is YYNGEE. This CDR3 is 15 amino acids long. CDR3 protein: CASSVAAGGWDTQYF. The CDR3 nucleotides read TGTGCCAGCAGCGTAGCAGCGGGAGGGTGGGATACGCAGTATTTT. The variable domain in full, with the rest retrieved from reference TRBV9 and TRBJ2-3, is DSGVTQTPKHLITATGQRVTLRCSPRSGDLSVYWYQQSLDQGLQFLIQYYNGEERAKGNILERFSAQQFPDLHSELNLSSLELGDSALYFCASSVAAGGWDTQYFGPGTRLTVL.

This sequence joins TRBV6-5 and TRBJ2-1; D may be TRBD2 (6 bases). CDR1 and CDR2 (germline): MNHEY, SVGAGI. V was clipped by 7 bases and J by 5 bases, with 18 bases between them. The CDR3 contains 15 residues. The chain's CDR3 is CASTRSGWGDNEQFF. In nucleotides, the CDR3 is TGTGCCAGCACTCGGAGCGGGTGGGGTGACAATGAGCAGTTCTTC.

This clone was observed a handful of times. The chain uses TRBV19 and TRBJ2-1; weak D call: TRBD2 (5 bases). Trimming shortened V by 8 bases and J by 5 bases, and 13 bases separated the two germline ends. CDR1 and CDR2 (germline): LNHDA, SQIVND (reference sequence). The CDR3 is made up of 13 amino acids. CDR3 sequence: CASARGSNNEQFF. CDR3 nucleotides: TGTGCCAGTGCGAGAGGGTCTAACAATGAGCAGTTCTTC.